A selection of T cell receptor beta chains follows, all from one sample in a study of T cell responses to AZD1222 COVID-19 vaccine. Here immunoSEQ multiplex PCR was the method, and the copy in TCRdb shows in-frame clones only, minus some. The sample yields roughly 58,000 clones, around 85% seen once. The specimen was peripheral blood, collected on day 0 of MenACWY control vaccination. These receptors originate from an adult in good health. The CDR3 runs from the conserved cysteine through the conserved F or W. The D gene is left open where the match is weak. Clone size is given for some rows only: seen once, a few or many times, or a class if the clone is expanded.

>TRBV7-9|.|.|TRBJ1-5
TGTGCCAGCAGCCCTTCTGGGCCCCAGCATTTT
CASSPSGPQHF
>TRBV6-1|.|.|TRBJ1-3
TGTGCCAGCAGTTCCCGTAGAAACACCATATATTTT
CASSSRRNTIYF
>TRBV27|.|TRBD2|TRBJ2-7
TGTGCCAGCAGTCCCAGACGGGGGGGCACGGACGAGCAGTACTTC
CASSPRRGGTDEQYF
>TRBV19|.|TRBD2|TRBJ2-1
TGTGCCAGTAGTCCTAGCGGGAGCTCCTACAATGAGCAGTTCTTC
CASSPSGSSYNEQFF
>TRBV4-1|.|.|TRBJ2-1
TGCGCCAGCAGCCAAAACTCAGTTGGAGGCACCCTGCGGAATGAGCAGTTCTTC
CASSQNSVGGTLRNEQFF
>TRBV7-2|once|.|TRBJ2-6
TGTGCCAGCAGCTTAGAACTGTTGGTCGATTCTGGGGCCAACGTCCTGACTTTC
CASSLELLVDSGANVLTF
>TRBV18|.|TRBD1|TRBJ2-5
TGTGCCAGCTCATCGGGACAGGCGGGGCAAGAGACCCAGTACTTC
CASSSGQAGQETQYF
>TRBV7-9|.|.|TRBJ2-3
TGTGCCAGCAGCCCCCGGCCAGGATCACCAACAGATACGCAGTATTTT
CASSPRPGSPTDTQYF
>TRBV24-1|.|.|TRBJ2-7
TGTGCCACCAGTGACCCCGGGACTCCCTACGAGCAGTACTTC
CATSDPGTPYEQYF
>TRBV29-1|.|.|TRBJ2-3
TGCAGCGTTGAACTAGGGGGAACGACAGATACGCAGTATTTT
CSVELGGTTDTQYF
>TRBV19|once|TRBD2|TRBJ2-1
TGTGCCAGTAGTCCAAGAGGTGGGGGGGGCTCCTACAATGAGCAGTTCTTC
CASSPRGGGGSYNEQFF
>TRBV30|once|TRBD1|TRBJ1-5
TGTGCCTGGAGGGGGACAGGGGGCTATCAGCCCCAGCATTTT
CAWRGTGGYQPQHF
>TRBV6-2/TRBV6-3|.|.|TRBJ2-7
TGTGCCAGCAGTCCGTCCAGGGTAAACTACGAGCAGTACTTC
CASSPSRVNYEQYF
>TRBV6-4|.|TRBD2|TRBJ2-3
TGTGCCAGCAGTGAAAATAGCGGGAGCACAGATACGCAGTATTTT
CASSENSGSTDTQYF
>TRBV19|.|TRBD1|TRBJ1-5
TGTGCCAGTAGTATAGCGGGGACAGGAGGTTATCAGCCCCAGCATTTT
CASSIAGTGGYQPQHF
>TRBV28|few|.|TRBJ2-7
TGTGCCAGCAGCCTCCTGAACGGCCGCTACGAGCAGTACTTC
CASSLLNGRYEQYF
>TRBV5-4|.|.|TRBJ1-3
TGTGCCAGCAGCTTGGTTACAGGGCTCGCAGGAAACACCATATATTTT
CASSLVTGLAGNTIYF
>TRBV5-1|.|TRBD1|TRBJ2-3
TGCGCCAGCAGCTTGGCAGGGACAGCGATAATCACAGATACGCAGTATTTT
CASSLAGTAIITDTQYF
>TRBV4-3|.|.|TRBJ1-1
TGCGCCAGCAGCCAAGATCTTAAGGGTTCTGAAGCTTTCTTT
CASSQDLKGSEAFF
>TRBV12-5|.|.|TRBJ2-1
TGTGCTAGTGGTCTCTCTGGACACAATGAGCAGTTCTTC
CASGLSGHNEQFF